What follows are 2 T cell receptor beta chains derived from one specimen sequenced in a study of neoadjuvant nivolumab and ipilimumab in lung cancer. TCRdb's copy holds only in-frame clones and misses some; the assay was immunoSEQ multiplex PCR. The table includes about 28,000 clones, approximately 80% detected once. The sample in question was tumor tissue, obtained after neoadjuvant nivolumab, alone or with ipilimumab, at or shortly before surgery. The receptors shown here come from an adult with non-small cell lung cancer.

CDR3 sequence reads: CASSLGRTGSTEAFF. CDR3 in DNA: TGCGCCAGCAGCTTGGGACGGACAGGGTCTACTGAAGCTTTCTTT. This chain links TRBV5-1 with TRBJ1-1; 8 positions match TRBD1. With V trimmed by 0 bases and J by 5 bases, 6 bases remained unmatched. This CDR3 has 15 residues. The germline CDR1 and CDR2 sequences are SGHRS and YFSETQ.

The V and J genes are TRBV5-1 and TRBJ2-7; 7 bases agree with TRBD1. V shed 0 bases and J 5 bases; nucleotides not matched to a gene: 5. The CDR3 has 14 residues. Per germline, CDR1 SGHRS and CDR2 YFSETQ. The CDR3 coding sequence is TGCGCCAGCAGCTTGGGGGCACAGGGGAACGAGCAGTACTTC. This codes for CASSLGAQGNEQYF.